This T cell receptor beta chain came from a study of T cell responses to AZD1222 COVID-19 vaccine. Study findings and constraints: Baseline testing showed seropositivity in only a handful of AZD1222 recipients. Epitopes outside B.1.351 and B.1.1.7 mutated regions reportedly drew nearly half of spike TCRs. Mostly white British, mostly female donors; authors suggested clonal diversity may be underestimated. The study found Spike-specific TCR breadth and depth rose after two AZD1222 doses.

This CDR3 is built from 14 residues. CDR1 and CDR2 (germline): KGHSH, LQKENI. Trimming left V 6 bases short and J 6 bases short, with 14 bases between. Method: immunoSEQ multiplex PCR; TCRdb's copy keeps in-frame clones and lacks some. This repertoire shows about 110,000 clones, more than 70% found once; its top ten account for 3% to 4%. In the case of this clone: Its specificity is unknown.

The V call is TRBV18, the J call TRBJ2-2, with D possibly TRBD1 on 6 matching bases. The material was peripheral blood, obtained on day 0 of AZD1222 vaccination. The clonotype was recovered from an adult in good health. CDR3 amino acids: CASSGQGSAGELFF. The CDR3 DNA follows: TGTGCCAGCTCGGGGCAGGGGAGTGCCGGGGAGCTGTTTTTT.